One and the same sample provided the 18 T cell receptor beta chains below, sequenced in a study of follicular helper T cells after annual influenza vaccination listed by TCRdb under 2017. Explained via the paper, the time point label denotes: 2015-2016 season, 7 days after influenza vaccination. The method behind the library was the immunoSEQ multiplex PCR assay. TCRdb provides this immuneACCESS table in a form limited to in-frame rearrangements. Some clones are lacking; in checked studies, under half of them reflect an unresolved V gene, and why the rest are absent is not known. In this sample the table shows some 7,300 clones, roughly 88% of which occur a single time. About 1.5% of the sample comes from the top ten. The sample was CXCR5+ CD38- circulating T follicular helper cells from blood, taken 7 days after influenza vaccination. According to the study, the label for this sample's cell subset or site signals: circulating Tfh, non-naive CD4+CXCR5+PD-1+ (ICOS+CD38+ or ICOS-CD38-). These receptors were obtained from an adult who received the influenza vaccine.

This chain links TRBV27 with TRBJ2-1, with a weak D call TRBD1 (5 bases). The CDR3 length is 13 residues. Per the germline V gene, CDR1 is MNHEY and CDR2 is SMNVEV (reference sequence). V lost 8 bases and J 4 bases, leaving 12 bases between the germline ends. For the CDR3, the DNA is TGTGCCAGCGCTAAGGGGAATTACAATGAGCAGTTCTTC. Translating it yields CASAKGNYNEQFF.

The table lists this clone with a few counts. The genes are TRBV7-9 and TRBJ2-7, with 13 nucleotides matching TRBD2. CDR3 size: 16 residues. Per the germline V gene, CDR1 is SEHNR and CDR2 is FQNEAQ (reference sequence). The J segment lost 2 bases and the V segment lost 6 bases, leaving 7 bases of the junction unmatched. The CDR3 coding sequence is TGTGCCAGCAGTCCCCTTACTAGCGGGAGGGCCTACGAGCAGTACTTC. It translates to CASSPLTSGRAYEQYF.

The chain joins TRBV25-1 to TRBJ2-3; 8 positions agree with TRBD2. The CDR3 has 15 residues. V gave up 2 bases and J gave up 7 bases; unmatched junction bases: 8. Germline values: CDR1 MGHDK, CDR2 SYGVNS. For the CDR3, the DNA is TGTGCCAGCAGTGAAGGGGGAGCGGGAGCAAATACGCAGTATTTT. The encoded protein is CASSEGGAGANTQYF.

The gene calls are TRBV28 and TRBJ2-7, with 14 bases lining up with TRBD2. The trim removed 4 bases at V and 6 bases at J, leaving 8 bases unmatched. CDR1 MDHEN and CDR2 SYDVKM come from the germline V gene. The length of the CDR3 is 16 residues. The CDR3 region is CASSSPGTSGSREQYF. The CDR3 coding sequence is TGTGCCAGCAGTTCCCCCGGGACTAGCGGGAGTCGCGAGCAGTACTTC.

The chain has TRBV10-1 and TRBJ2-7; 9 bases are a match to TRBD2. CDR1 is WNHNN, CDR2 SYGVQD, per germline (reference sequence). V dropped 4 bases and J dropped 2; count of bases not matched to a gene: 6. This CDR3 spans 15 amino acids. CDR3 region: CASSVSGSQTYEQYF. For the CDR3, the DNA is TGCGCCAGCAGTGTTAGCGGGAGTCAGACCTACGAGCAGTACTTC.

The V gene is TRBV5-6, the J gene TRBJ2-5; a possible D gene is TRBD1 (7 bases). From germline, CDR1 is SGHDT and CDR2 YYEEEE. The CDR3 extends over 17 amino acids. The V end was cut by 2 bases, the J end by 3 bases, with 20 bases between. The CDR3 sequence is CASSFNQGGRGEETQYF. CDR3 DNA: TGTGCCAGCAGCTTTAACCAGGGGGGAAGAGGGGAAGAGACCCAGTACTTC.

The J gene is TRBJ2-3, the V gene TRBV9; D remains ambiguous. Between the trimmed V and J ends, which lost 4 bases and 1 base, there was a span of 10 bases. This CDR3 has 14 amino acids. Looked up from germline, CDR1 is SGDLS and CDR2 is YYNGEE. CDR3 region: CASSLGSGTDTQYF. The CDR3 nucleotides are TGTGCCAGCAGCCTTGGATCGGGCACAGATACGCAGTATTTT.

The chain recombines TRBV2 with TRBJ1-2; no reliable D call. Germline V gives CDR1 SNHLY, CDR2 FYNNEI. The CDR3 contains 14 residues. With 8 bases removed from V and 4 bases from J, the gap between germline ends came to 17 bases. CDR3 DNA sequence: TGTGCCAGCCTTCAGGCGAACGCGGGCTATGGCTACACCTTC. The encoded protein is CASLQANAGYGYTF. Complete variable domain (other parts from reference TRBV2 and TRBJ1-2): EPEVTQTPSHQVTQMGQEVILRCVPISNHLYFYWYRQILGQKVEFLVSFYNNEISEKSEIFDDQFSVERPDGSNFTLKIRSTKLEDSAMYFCASLQANAGYGYTFGSGTRLTVV.

V is TRBV19 and J is TRBJ1-5; D might be TRBD1 (5 bases). CDR3 length equals 17 residues. V was trimmed by 6 bases and J by 2 bases, leaving 20 bases between them. The germline V gene encodes CDR1 LNHDA and CDR2 SQIVND (reference sequence). The CDR3 spells CASSQRRGPGGNQPQHF. The CDR3, as DNA: TGTGCCAGTAGCCAAAGACGGGGACCGGGGGGCAATCAGCCCCAGCATTTT.

A single count supports this clone. The chain carries TRBV15 and TRBJ2-3, with D maybe TRBD1 (8 bases). Germline CDR1 is LNHNV and CDR2 is YYDKDF (reference sequence). With 0 bases removed from V and 1 base from J, the gap between germline ends came to 17 bases. CDR3 size: 18 residues. The CDR3 reads CATSRDQGAGVGTDTQYF. The CDR3 DNA is TGTGCCACCAGCAGAGATCAGGGGGCGGGAGTGGGCACAGATACGCAGTATTTT.

The CDR3 sequence is CASSEGHNQPQHF. Here the CDR3 DNA reads TGTGCCAGCAGTGAGGGACACAATCAGCCCCAGCATTTT. The J gene is TRBJ1-5, the V gene TRBV2, with D perhaps TRBD1 (6 bases). This CDR3 has 13 residues. The ends were cut back, 3 bases at V and 3 bases at J, with 6 bases in the middle. CDR1 is SNHLY, CDR2 FYNNEI, per germline.

The gene calls are TRBV6-1 and TRBJ2-1; 11 bases align to TRBD2. V was clipped by 1 base and J by 7 bases; unmatched bases: 3. The germline gives CDR1 MNHNS, CDR2 SASEGT. There are 15 residues in the CDR3. CDR3 nucleotides: TGTGCCAGCAGTGAAGAGGCTAGCGGGAGGAATGAGCAGTTCTTC. Its protein is CASSEEASGRNEQFF.

V and J are TRBV28 and TRBJ2-1; D ambiguous. CDR1 and CDR2 (germline): MDHEN, SYDVKM. Trimming pared 3 bases from V and 4 bases from J, leaving 13 bases between. The CDR3 consists of 15 residues. The CDR3 DNA reads as TGTGCCAGCAGTTTGTCAACACGTGGGTACAATGAGCAGTTCTTC. The encoded protein is CASSLSTRGYNEQFF. Drawing the rest from reference TRBV28 and TRBJ2-1, the complete variable domain is DVKVTQSSRYLVKRTGEKVFLECVQDMDHENMFWYRQDPGLGLRLIYFSYDVKMKEKGDIPEGYSVSREKKERFSLILESASTNQTSMYLCASSLSTRGYNEQFFGPGTRLTVL.

This clone appeared once. The V and J genes are TRBV30 and TRBJ2-7, with D maybe TRBD1 (5 bases). CDR1 and CDR2 from the germline V gene are GTSNPN and SVGIG (reference sequence). The V and J ends lost 3 bases and 7 bases respectively, with 22 bases between them. The CDR3 contains 15 residues. For the CDR3, the DNA is TGTGCCTGGAGCGCAAGGGGAATAAGGTTTAGAGAGCAGTACTTC. It is translated as CAWSARGIRFREQYF. Supplemented by reference TRBV30 and TRBJ2-7, the full variable domain reads SQTIHQWPATLVQPVGSPLSLECTVEGTSNPNLYWYRQAAGRGLQLLFYSVGIGQISSEVPQNLSASRPQDRQFILSSKKLLLSDSGFYLCAWSARGIRFREQYFGPGTRLTVT.

This chain links TRBV28 with TRBJ2-1, with 7 bases matching TRBD1. CDR3 length: 14 amino acids. Germline-derived CDR1 and CDR2 are MDHEN and SYDVKM. The V gene end was trimmed by 3 bases and the J gene end by 5 bases; junction bases not matched to a gene: 4. CDR3 DNA: TGTGCCAGCAGTTTCCTCGACAGGGACAATGAGCAGTTCTTC. It is translated as CASSFLDRDNEQFF.

This clone showed up just a few times. The rearrangement links TRBV10-3 to TRBJ2-5; D unresolved. V shed 0 bases and J shed 5 bases, with 10 bases lying between them. The CDR3 spans 14 residues. Germline V lookup: CDR1 ENHRY, CDR2 SYGVKD. CDR3 DNA sequence: TGTGCCATCAGTGAGTCTAGGGTTGGCGAGACCCAGTACTTC. Protein product: CAISESRVGETQYF.

The chain carries TRBV2 and TRBJ2-5; the D is unclear. The germline gives CDR1 SNHLY, CDR2 FYNNEI. With 5 bases removed from V and 3 bases from J, the gap between germline ends came to 4 bases. CDR3 length equals 11 residues. Here the CDR3 reads CASSKKETQYF. Here the CDR3 DNA reads TGTGCCAGCAGTAAAAAAGAGACCCAGTACTTC.

CDR3 in amino acids: CASSLGFAGTVSNEQFF. The CDR3 DNA is TGCGCCAGCAGCTTGGGGTTTGCTGGGACAGTCTCTAATGAGCAGTTCTTC. V is TRBV5-1 and J is TRBJ2-1; 7 bases map to TRBD1. Germline assignment: CDR1 SGHRS and CDR2 YFSETQ. With V trimmed by 0 bases and J by 7 bases, 13 bases remained unmatched. The CDR3 consists of 17 residues.